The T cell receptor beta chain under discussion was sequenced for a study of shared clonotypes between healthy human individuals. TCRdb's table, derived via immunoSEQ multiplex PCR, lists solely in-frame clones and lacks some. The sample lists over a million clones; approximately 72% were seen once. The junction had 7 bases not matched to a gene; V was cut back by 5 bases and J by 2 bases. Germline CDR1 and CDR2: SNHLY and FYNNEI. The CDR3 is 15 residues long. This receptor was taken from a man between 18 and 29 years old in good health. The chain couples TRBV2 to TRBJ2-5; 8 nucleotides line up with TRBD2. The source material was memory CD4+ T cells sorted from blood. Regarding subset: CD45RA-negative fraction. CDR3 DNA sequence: TGTGCCAGCAGTCCGACTAGCGTAAGACAAGAGACCCAGTACTTC. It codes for CASSPTSVRQETQYF.